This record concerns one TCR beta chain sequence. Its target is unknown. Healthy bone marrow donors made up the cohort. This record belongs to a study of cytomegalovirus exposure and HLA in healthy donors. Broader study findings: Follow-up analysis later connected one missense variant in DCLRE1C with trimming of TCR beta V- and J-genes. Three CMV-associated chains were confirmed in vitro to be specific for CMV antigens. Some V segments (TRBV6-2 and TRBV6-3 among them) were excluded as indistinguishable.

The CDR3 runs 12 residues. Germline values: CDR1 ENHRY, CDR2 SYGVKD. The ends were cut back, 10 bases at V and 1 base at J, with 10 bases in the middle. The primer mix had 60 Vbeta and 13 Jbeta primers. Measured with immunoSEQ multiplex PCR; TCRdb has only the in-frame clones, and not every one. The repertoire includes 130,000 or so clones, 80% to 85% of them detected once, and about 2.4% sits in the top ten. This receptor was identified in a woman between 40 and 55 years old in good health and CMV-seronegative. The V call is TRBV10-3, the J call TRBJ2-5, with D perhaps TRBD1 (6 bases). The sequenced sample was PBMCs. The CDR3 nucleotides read TGTGCCACCGGACAGACCCAAGAGACCCAGTACTTC. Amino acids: CATGQTQETQYF.